The clone carrying this T cell receptor beta chain was counted only a few times. The CDR3 is made up of 14 amino acids. Trimming pared 5 bases from V and 3 bases from J, leaving 12 bases between. Germline CDR1 and CDR2: SGHTA and FQGNSA. Via MiXCR, TCRdb re-called the RT-PCR reads, giving one row per CDR3 protein. The sample has about 570,000 distinct CDR3 sequences, around 10% seen once. This entry comes from a study of response to subunit inactivated influenza vaccine. The same data also went into a second study, on T cells expressing NK-cell markers. This second report adds: Researchers built TCR beta cDNA using 5'RACE template switching with UMIs. There were seven HCMV-seropositive donors and one seronegative donor among the eight sequenced. Restriction of the sorted population to alpha-beta TCR T cells was achieved in several experiments with an anti-gamma-delta TCR antibody. About six donors carried dominant NKG2C+ clonotypes that made up about 1.0-7.5% of their CD8+ T cells. Several donors likewise had their CD3+CD56-NKG2C+ fraction led by these clonotypes.

The specimen was PBMCs from blood, collected on the day of vaccination. This sequence joins TRBV7-2 and TRBJ2-3; D is perhaps TRBD1 or TRBD2 (5 bases each). The TCR comes from a man aged 50 to 60 who received an inactivated influenza vaccine. The CDR3 DNA sequence: TGTGCCAGCAGCGAACAGGACTTTACAGATACGCAGTATTTT. Encoded protein: CASSEQDFTDTQYF.